The 31 T cell receptor beta chains listed next were all sequenced from one sample in a study of vaccination and CD4 T cells after COVID-19 (dated by TCRdb to 2022 to 2024). The library was obtained by PCR. The sequencer listed for this sample is Illumina iSeq 100. DNA from cultured CD4+ T cells underwent TCR sequencing with the Oncomine TCR Beta short-read assay at the Johns Hopkins FTIC core. TCRdb handled the public reads itself, with Q25 trimming in fastp and clone calling in MiXCR, and kept productive beta chains. Identical CDR3 proteins give one entry, which carries the most common genes and DNA. A total of under 20,000 distinct CDR3 sequences appear in this sample, over 55% of them only once. The ten largest clonotypes hold 15% to 20% of the sample. The intended sense of this specimen's treatment or condition label: roughly 11-day PBMC culture with coronavirus spike peptide pools or control peptides (ViraFEST assay).

No antigen is known for these receptors. The sample taken for sequencing was CD4+ T cells from blood, cultured in vitro. Receptors originate from a human donor who had recovered from COVID-19.

The table lists this clonotype with a count of one. J is TRBJ2-7 and V is TRBV15; TRBD1 matches at 7 bases. CDR3 size: 14 residues. V was clipped by 0 bases and J by 9 bases; unmatched bases: 8. CDR1 and CDR2 from the germline V gene are LNHNV and YYDKDF (reference sequence). CDR3 coding DNA: TGTGCCACCAGCAGAGACGACAGGGCAACCGGGCAGTACTTC. This sequence encodes CATSRDDRATGQYF.

This clonotype has a handful of counts. The chain carries TRBV12-3 or TRBV12-4 and TRBJ1-2; D is uncertain. This CDR3 has 14 residues. V was trimmed by 5 bases and J by 8 bases, leaving 18 bases between them. The CDR3 here is CASSRDSASRGYTF. The CDR3 region has the DNA TGTGCCAGCAGTCGTGACTCGGCTAGTAGGGGCTACACCTTC.

This chain links TRBV6-1 with TRBJ2-3; 13 bases map to TRBD2. This CDR3 is built from 16 residues. From germline, CDR1 is MNHNS and CDR2 SASEGT. V lost 4 bases to trimming and J lost 6 bases; unmatched junction nucleotides: 7. The CDR3: CASSARPGLAGDTQYF. CDR3 DNA: TGTGCCAGCAGTGCGCGACCGGGACTAGCGGGGGATACGCAGTATTTT.

This chain connects TRBV14 to TRBJ2-7; 8 bases agree with TRBD1. The trim removed 2 bases at V and 3 bases at J, leaving 6 bases unmatched. From germline, CDR1 is SGHDN and CDR2 FVKESK. The CDR3 totals 15 residues. The CDR3: CASSQTGTGLYEQYF. As DNA, the CDR3 is TGTGCCAGCAGCCAAACCGGGACAGGCCTCTACGAGCAGTACTTC.

V and J are TRBV28 and TRBJ1-6; 7 bases align to TRBD1. The CDR3 length is 15 residues. The V segment lost 5 bases and the J segment 6 bases; nucleotides outside the gene matches: 7. The germline gives CDR1 MDHEN, CDR2 SYDVKM. The CDR3 spells CASSAGQALNSPLHF. CDR3 in DNA: TGTGCCAGCAGTGCCGGACAGGCTCTTAATTCACCCCTCCACTTT.

The genes are TRBV6-1 and TRBJ2-3, with D perhaps TRBD1 (6 bases). Trimming took off 10 bases at V and 1 base at J, with 15 bases between the two ends. The CDR3 is made up of 14 amino acids. Germline V gene lookup returns CDR1 MNHNS and CDR2 SASEGT. The DNA for the CDR3 is TGTGCCACCAATTCAGGGGCAGGCACAGATACGCAGTATTTT. It specifies CATNSGAGTDTQYF.

The chain recombines TRBV30 with TRBJ2-7; 8 bases fit TRBD2. V shed 3 bases, J shed 1 base, and the junction held 5 bases outside the gene matches. This CDR3 contains 14 residues. CDR1 is GTSNPN and CDR2 is SVGIG in the germline V gene (reference sequence). The CDR3 bases are TGTGCCTGGAGCAGGCGCGGGAGGTCCTACGAGCAGTACTTC. It codes for CAWSRRGRSYEQYF.

The genes are TRBV5-1 and TRBJ2-7, with a possible D match to TRBD1 (6 bases). This CDR3 has 14 residues. Germline CDR1 is SGHRS and CDR2 is YFSETQ. Trimming stripped 1 base from V and 6 bases from J, with 14 bases between. CDR3 sequence (DNA): TGCGCCAGCAGCTTGCGTCAGGGGTCGAGCGAGCAGTACTTC. As protein: CASSLRQGSSEQYF.

This clonotype has only a few counts. The chain recombines TRBV20-1 with TRBJ1-6; D remains unclear. This CDR3 comprises 13 residues. Germline V gives CDR1 DFQATT, CDR2 SNEGSKA (reference sequence). With 3 bases removed from V and 10 bases from J, the gap between germline ends came to 13 bases. CDR3 nucleotides: TGCAGTGCTAGGGGAGGGTTTGGGTCACCCCTCCACTTT. Translated, it gives CSARGGFGSPLHF.

This clonotype came up a few times. This chain uses TRBV7-6 with TRBJ1-2; D gene unclear. The germline V and J ends were trimmed by 1 base and 4 bases, with 10 bases remaining between them. Per the germline V gene, CDR1 is SGHVS and CDR2 is FNYEAQ. This CDR3 is 14 amino acids long. The CDR3 DNA follows: TGTGCCAGCAGCTTAGGGCCGCTACTCTATGGCTACACCTTC. It is translated as CASSLGPLLYGYTF.

This clonotype was observed a single time. V usage is TRBV6-1 and J usage is TRBJ1-2; D unresolved. V was pared by 10 bases and J by 8 bases, with 11 bases between. This CDR3 contains 10 residues. CDR1 is MNHNS, CDR2 SASEGT, per germline. The CDR3 DNA sequence: TGTGCCACCAAAGAGGGAGGCTACACCTTC. Translated: CATKEGGYTF.

The rearrangement links TRBV29-1 to TRBJ1-2, with D perhaps TRBD1 (5 bases). The V end was cut by 1 base, the J end by 5 bases, with 8 bases between. This CDR3 has 12 amino acids. Germline V CDR1 and CDR2: SQVTM, ANQGSEA. CDR3 sequence reads: CSVEGTPYGYTF. CDR3 in DNA: TGCAGCGTTGAAGGGACACCTTATGGCTACACCTTC. The full variable domain, rest sourced from reference TRBV29-1 and TRBJ1-2, is SAVISQKPSRDICQRGTSLTIQCQVDSQVTMMFWYRQQPGQSLTLIATANQGSEATYESGFVIDKFPISRPNLTFSTLTVSNMSPEDSSIYLCSVEGTPYGYTFGSGTRLTVV.

This clonotype was detected only a few times. This chain uses TRBV7-2 with TRBJ1-2, with D possibly matching TRBD1 (6 bases). V lost 5 bases to trimming and J lost 1 base, with 20 bases between them. The germline V gene encodes CDR1 SGHTA and CDR2 FQGNSA. The length of the CDR3 is 17 residues. CDR3 DNA sequence: TGTGCCAGCAGCCCCTACAGGATAGGGGGGATTAACTATGGCTACACCTTC. This sequence encodes CASSPYRIGGINYGYTF.

The rearrangement uses TRBV6-5 and TRBJ2-1, with TRBD2 identical over 10 bases. V lost 1 base and J lost 7; bases outside the gene matches: 7. The CDR3 extends over 16 amino acids. CDR1 MNHEY and CDR2 SVGAGI come from the germline V gene. The CDR3 is CASSYYGTSAGNEQFF. In DNA form, the CDR3 reads TGTGCCAGCAGTTACTACGGGACTAGCGCGGGAAATGAGCAGTTCTTC.

The chain couples TRBV20-1 to TRBJ2-5; TRBD2 agrees at 8 bases. Germline-derived CDR1 and CDR2 are DFQATT and SNEGSKA (reference sequence). With V trimmed by 0 bases and J by 4 bases, 7 bases remained unmatched. This CDR3 contains 15 residues. The DNA for the CDR3 is TGCAGTGCTAGAGACCAGACTAGCGCGTTAGAGACCCAGTACTTC. Protein: CSARDQTSALETQYF.

The V and J genes are TRBV7-8 and TRBJ2-3; D gene unclear. Germline V gene data show CDR1 as SGHVS and CDR2 as FQNEAQ. V lost 5 bases and J lost 4, with 13 bases in between. The CDR3 runs 14 residues. CDR3 coding DNA: TGTGCCAGCAGCCTACGTCGTCGGCCAGATACGCAGTATTTT. This codes for CASSLRRRPDTQYF.

This sequence joins TRBV15 and TRBJ2-5; the D call may be TRBD1 or TRBD2 (5 bases each). This CDR3 spans 14 amino acids. CDR1 is LNHNV and CDR2 is YYDKDF in the germline V gene (reference sequence). The V and J ends lost 0 bases and 5 bases respectively, with 10 bases between them. Written as DNA, the CDR3 is TGTGCCACCAGCAGAGATTCGGGGCGGGAGACCCAGTACTTC. It yields the protein CATSRDSGRETQYF.

The V call is TRBV28, the J call TRBJ1-2, with D uncertain. The CDR3 loop spans 12 amino acids. Germline CDR1 is MDHEN and CDR2 is SYDVKM. With 6 bases removed from V and 8 bases from J, the gap between germline ends came to 13 bases. As DNA, the CDR3 is TGTGCCAGCAGCCTTGCGGGGAGAGGCTACACCTTC. Encoded protein: CASSLAGRGYTF.

The chain joins TRBV20-1 to TRBJ1-1, with 8 bases identical to TRBD1. The V gene end was trimmed by 3 bases and the J gene end by 3 bases; junction bases not matched to a gene: 6. Germline-derived CDR1 and CDR2 are DFQATT and SNEGSKA (reference sequence). The CDR3 sequence is 14 residues long. CDR3 coding DNA: TGCAGTGCTAGGGACAGGGTCGTGTACACTGAAGCTTTCTTT. Translating it yields CSARDRVVYTEAFF.

This clonotype was picked up a small number of times. The chain links TRBV10-3 to TRBJ1-2; tentatively, D is TRBD1 (6 bases). This CDR3 region has 12 residues. Germline V gene data show CDR1 as ENHRY and CDR2 as SYGVKD. Trimming took 4 bases from V and 8 from J, leaving 11 bases between them. The CDR3 sequence: CAISAGRGGYTF. CDR3 in DNA: TGTGCCATCAGTGCCGGCAGGGGAGGCTACACCTTC.

The J gene is TRBJ2-7, the V gene TRBV6-2 or TRBV6-3; 13 nucleotides match TRBD2. Germline lookup yields CDR1 MNHEY and CDR2 SVGEGT. The CDR3 covers 15 residues. The trim removed 5 bases at V and 3 bases at J, leaving 4 bases unmatched. CDR3 loop: CASSQGLAGIYEQYF. In DNA, the CDR3 is TGTGCCAGCAGTCAGGGACTAGCGGGAATCTACGAGCAGTACTTC.

The rearrangement links TRBV6-1 to TRBJ2-7, with a tentative D call TRBD1 (5 bases). This CDR3 has 12 amino acids. V was pared by 7 bases and J by 5 bases, with 12 bases between. Germline CDR1 is MNHNS and CDR2 is SASEGT. CDR3 loop: CASTQGSHEQYF. CDR3 nucleotides: TGTGCCAGCACCCAGGGATCCCACGAGCAGTACTTC.

Here the CDR3 reads CASSGDMAETQYF. The CDR3 DNA reads as TGTGCCAGCAGTGGGGATATGGCAGAGACCCAGTACTTC. This chain joins TRBV6-4 and TRBJ2-5; D remains unclear. The V gene lost 4 bases and the J gene lost 4 bases, with 10 bases spanning the gap. The CDR3 extends over 13 amino acids. CDR1 MRHNA and CDR2 SNTAGT come from the germline V gene.

The table lists this clonotype with a few counts. The chain joins TRBV6-1 to TRBJ1-6; perhaps TRBD1 as D (6 bases). Deletions cut 8 bases from V and 0 bases from J, with 11 bases between. In germline, CDR1 is MNHNS, CDR2 SASEGT. There are 15 residues in the CDR3. This CDR3 is CASSRGTSYNSPLHF. DNA of the CDR3: TGTGCCAGCTCTAGGGGGACCTCCTATAATTCACCCCTCCACTTT.

This chain joins TRBV20-1 and TRBJ1-1; 7 bases match TRBD1. Trimming removed 6 bases from V and 0 bases from J; junction bases left unmatched: 7. CDR1 is DFQATT, CDR2 SNEGSKA, per germline (reference sequence). CDR3 length: 14 residues. The DNA of the CDR3 is TGCAGTGCCCTGAGGGACAGCCTGAACACTGAAGCTTTCTTT. This translates into CSALRDSLNTEAFF.

The chain couples TRBV2 to TRBJ1-2, with no clear D. Germline CDR1 is SNHLY and CDR2 is FYNNEI. The CDR3 totals 13 residues. V lost 7 bases and J lost 1, with 10 bases in between. This chain's CDR3 is CASKVDVNYGYTF. The CDR3 DNA reads TGTGCCAGCAAAGTAGATGTTAACTATGGCTACACCTTC.

The chain employs TRBV21-1 and TRBJ2-7; the table's D call, TRBD1, was not checked against the DNA. TRBV21-1 corresponds to a pseudogene. The CDR3 has 14 amino acids. CDR3 sequence reads: CASSKVPGVNEQYF. The CDR3 bases are TGTGCCAGCAGCAAAGTCCCGGGAGTAAACGAGCAGTACTTC.

The chain couples TRBV5-5 to TRBJ1-5, with D maybe TRBD1 (5 bases). The germline gives CDR1 SGHKS, CDR2 YYEKEE (reference sequence). Trimming stripped 4 bases from V and 1 base from J, with 18 bases between. The CDR3 loop spans 17 amino acids. DNA for the CDR3: TGTGCCAGCAGCCTAAATATGGGGGGAGGCAGCAATCAGCCCCAGCATTTT. This gives the protein CASSLNMGGGSNQPQHF.

The rearrangement uses TRBV20-1 and TRBJ2-3, with 13 bases fitting TRBD2. V dropped 3 bases and J dropped 1; count of bases not matched to a gene: 4. From germline, CDR1 is DFQATT and CDR2 SNEGSKA (reference sequence). The CDR3 loop spans 16 amino acids. CDR3 loop: CSARTSGRLGTDTQYF. CDR3 bases: TGCAGTGCTAGGACTAGCGGGAGGTTGGGCACAGATACGCAGTATTTT.

J is TRBJ1-6 and V is TRBV9; D unclear. The CDR3 has 15 amino acids. Germline CDR1 reads SGDLS; CDR2 reads YYNGEE. The V end lost 6 bases, the J end lost 5 bases, and 15 bases lay between the germline ends. CDR3 nucleotide sequence: TGTGCCAGCACCCCGACACAGACGGATAATTCACCCCTCCACTTT. The encoded protein is CASTPTQTDNSPLHF. Using reference TRBV9 and TRBJ1-6 for the parts outside the CDR3, the full variable domain is DSGVTQTPKHLITATGQRVTLRCSPRSGDLSVYWYQQSLDQGLQFLIQYYNGEERAKGNILERFSAQQFPDLHSELNLSSLELGDSALYFCASTPTQTDNSPLHFGNGTRLTVT.

This clonotype was observed a few times. The CDR3 nucleotides are TGTGCCACCAGCAGAGGTGCCAATCAGCCCCAGCATTTT. It is translated as CATSRGANQPQHF. The genes are TRBV15 and TRBJ1-5; D gene uncertain. From germline, CDR1 is LNHNV and CDR2 YYDKDF (reference sequence). The CDR3 covers 13 residues. V dropped 1 base and J dropped 3 bases, with 4 bases sitting between them. Full variable domain (remainder filled in from reference TRBV15 and TRBJ1-5): DAMVIQNPRYQVTQFGKPVTLSCSQTLNHNVMYWYQQKSSQAPKLLFHYYDKDFNNEADTPDNFQSRRPNTSFCFLDIRSPGLGDTAMYLCATSRGANQPQHFGDGTRLSIL.